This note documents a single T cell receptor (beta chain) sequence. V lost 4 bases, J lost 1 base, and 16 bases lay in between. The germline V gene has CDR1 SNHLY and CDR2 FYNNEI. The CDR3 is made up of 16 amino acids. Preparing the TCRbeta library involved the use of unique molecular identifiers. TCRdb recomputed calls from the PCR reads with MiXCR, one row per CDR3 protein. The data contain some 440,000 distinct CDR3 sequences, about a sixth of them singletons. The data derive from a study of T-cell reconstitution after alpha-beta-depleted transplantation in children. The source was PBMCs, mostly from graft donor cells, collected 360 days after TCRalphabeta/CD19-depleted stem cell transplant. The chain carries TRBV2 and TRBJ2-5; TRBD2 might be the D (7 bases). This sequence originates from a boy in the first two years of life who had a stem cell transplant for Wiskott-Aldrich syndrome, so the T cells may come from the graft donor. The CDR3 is CASSVEGEGTQETQYF. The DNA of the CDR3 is TGTGCCAGCAGTGTTGAGGGGGAGGGCACCCAAGAGACCCAGTACTTC.